This T cell receptor beta chain was recovered during a study of OX40 agonist ivuxolimab in advanced cancers. Study-wide background: A diagnosis of hepatocellular carcinoma, melanoma, renal cell or head and neck cancer was present in dose-escalation patients. Findings and caveats of the study: People who partly responded at 0.1-3.0 mg/kg had some of the least clonal expansion seen.

CDR3 length: 13 amino acids. The germline CDR1 and CDR2 sequences are KGHSH and LQKENI. With 4 bases removed from V and 4 bases from J, the gap between germline ends came to 7 bases. As for this clone: Its matching antigen is unknown.

Only in-frame clones appear in the TCRdb table, and some are missing; sequencing was by immunoSEQ multiplex PCR. The table lists 75,000 to 95,000 clones, more than 70% of them singletons. The sample here was CD4+ or CD8+ T cells sorted from blood, taken in a trial of the OX40 agonist ivuxolimab. The sequence derives from an adult with an advanced solid tumor such as melanoma, head and neck, liver or kidney cancer. V gene TRBV18 combines with J gene TRBJ1-4; the D is unclear. The DNA for the CDR3 is TGTGCCAGCTCACTACAGCGTAATGAAAAACTGTTTTTT. The encoded protein is CASSLQRNEKLFF.